Reported below is one T cell receptor beta chain. The CDR3 is 13 residues long. J lost 5 bases, V lost 7 bases, and 9 bases had no gene match. CDR1 and CDR2 from the germline V gene are SQVTM and ANQGSEA. This entry is derived from a study of blood T cell repertoires in COVID-19. Study background: T cells, B-cell-depleted T cells, or PBMCs provided the cDNA or gDNA that served as material.

In the source study's methods: Amplified reference gene primers provided the basis for estimating nucleated cell counts. The method was immunoSEQ multiplex PCR; TCRdb's version includes in-frame clones alone and lacks a portion of them. From that table come the V and J calls and clone size; the DNA was used to work out D and trimming. The table lists 110,000 to 150,000 clones, 65% to 85% of them singletons. Sequenced material: peripheral blood. The TCR was taken from a man aged 45 to 65 with active or convalescent COVID-19. The chain is built from TRBV29-1 and TRBJ2-5, with TRBD1 matching over 8 bases. CDR3: CSGRDRLRETQYF. DNA for the CDR3: TGCAGCGGCCGGGACAGGTTAAGGGAGACCCAGTACTTC.